This TCR beta chain appears in the sequencing data of a study of PD-1 blockade in classical Hodgkin lymphoma (dated by TCRdb to the early 2020s). About the investigation overall: Nivolumab dosing was 3 mg/kg intravenously every 2 weeks, continuing until either disease progression or unacceptable toxicity. The study used CyTOF and TCR beta sequencing to define a peripheral blood immune signature of response to PD-1 blockade in classical Hodgkin lymphoma. General study outcomes and caveats: Newly diagnosed patients were reported to have lower baseline TCR diversity than healthy donors, and relapsed/refractory patients were reported to have lower baseline TCR diversity still. The study covered only a single clinical trial cohort, and the causes of the repertoire differences, possibly disease activity or prior therapy, were still not defined. CD4+ but not CD8+ TCR diversity rose significantly by C4D1 (p=0.0027 vs p=0.16), most apparent in complete responders (p=0.02). Baseline diversity similar to that of newly diagnosed patients was observed in trial patients achieving complete response, whereas significantly lower diversity was observed in partial responders and progressors. Lower diversity was seen in patients whose nivolumab began less than 1 year after ASCT, and these patients were left out of later analyses so that immune reconstitution would not confound the results.

The Qiagen DNeasy kit was used to extract genomic DNA from unsorted PBMCs and from the negatively selected CD4+ and CD8+ fractions. Amplification of TCR beta CDR3 regions was done by immunoSEQ multiplex PCR with primers that anneal to V and J segments. A synthetic immune receptor repertoire was used to minimize amplification bias, and any remaining bias was removed computationally after sequencing. On the study's bioinformatics: Repertoire diversity was quantified as the Shannon entropy index using custom Python scripts. Unsorted, CD4+ and CD8+ repertoires were analyzed separately, except for combined analyses in which CD4+ and CD8+ sequences were merged in silico. A clone was considered expanded if an increase in frequency of at least 2-fold after treatment relative to C1D1 was found, and a pseudocount of 0.5 was applied to clones undetected at baseline. Singleton clones were defined as clones with 0 or 1 copy at C1D1, and non-singleton clones were defined as clones with 2 or more copies. By matching protein sequences in sorted samples from the same patient, clones expanded in unsorted samples were annotated as CD4+, CD8+ or unknown. Wilcoxon tests on paired samples were used to test diversity changes from C1D1 to C4D1. TCRdb limited this immuneACCESS table to in-frame rearrangements with V and J called. A share of clones is missing; checked studies link under half to unresolved V genes, and the rest is unexplained. V and J calls and clone size are as listed in that table; D and trimming were resolved from the DNA. The sample profile shows 20,000 to 30,000 clones; over 65% of them were found once. The ten largest clones capture about 8.6% of the sample.

The time point label, read with the paper, signifies: cycle 2 day 1 (C2D1) of nivolumab. Every trial patient had relapsed following autologous stem cell transplantation, and prior brentuximab vedotin exposure was what differed among cohorts A, B and C. A total of roughly 57 patients with relapsed/refractory classical Hodgkin lymphoma made up the trial cohort, and each patient's best overall response was complete response, partial response or progressive disease. Trial patients were treated with single-agent nivolumab in the multi-cohort phase II CheckMate 205 trial. An independent review committee assessed best overall response using the 2007 International Working Group response criteria. Trial PBMCs were collected immediately before nivolumab initiation (C1D1) and during therapy at cycle 2 day 1 and cycle 4 day 1. Peripheral blood was collected in 8 mL Vacutainer Cell Preparation Tubes, from which PBMCs were isolated by centrifugation and then cryopreserved.

Trimming takes 2 bases from V and 5 bases from J, and the germline ends sit 7 bases apart. Including cysteine and phenylalanine, the CDR3 has 12 amino acids. Only the CDR3 part of the read is kept: 36 bases, read in frame from the first base. CDR1 is given as MDHEN and CDR2 as SYDVKM, both from the germline V gene. Only a few counts were recorded for this clone. Its antigen is not yet known. One base away there is no much larger clone; base qualities are not given. The sequence joins TRBV28 to TRBJ2-7; the D gene assignment is ambiguous. The receptor was derived from a human donor with classical Hodgkin lymphoma. The material sequenced was peripheral blood mononuclear cells (PBMCs), taken before the second cycle of nivolumab. The sequenced DNA: TGTGCCAGCAGTTTAGTCGGAAACGAGCAGTACTTC. This sequence encodes CASSLVGNEQYF.